This T cell receptor (beta chain) emerged from a study of T cell repertoires in cytomegalovirus infection. Study context: Carrying CMV and the relevant HLA type showed in public TCR beta signatures.

Concerning this clonotype: Its target is not known.

Trimming removed 3 bases from V and 1 base from J, with 21 bases in between. The CDR3 length is 18 residues. General study findings and limits: CMV-specific HLA-C-restricted TCR beta clonotypes dominated the ex vivo response. Identification of carriers of CMV plus the relevant HLA was achieved through cumulative public TCR beta family frequency.

Using its own MiXCR run on the reads, TCRdb lists one record per CDR3 protein. Here the sample spans approximately 630,000 distinct CDR3 sequences, 20% to 25% being singletons. This rearrangement joins TRBV12-3 or TRBV12-4 to TRBJ1-1; tentatively, D is TRBD1 (6 bases). The TCR sequence derives from a human donor in good health (CMV status not recorded). Some clones in this sample may be carry-over from other donors' samples. Sequencing was done on a sample of CD8+ T cells from PBMCs. The CDR3 loop reads CASSFLVEGGGENTEAFF. The CDR3 coding sequence is TGTGCCAGCAGTTTTTTAGTTGAAGGAGGGGGTGAGAACACTGAAGCTTTCTTT.